This T cell receptor (beta chain) was captured in a study of control samples from healthy donors and cancer patients. CDR3 size: 19 residues. The V gene's germline CDR1 is SGDLS and CDR2 YYNGEE. V lost 0 bases to trimming and J lost 4 bases, with 22 bases between them. Data came from immunoSEQ multiplex PCR; TCRdb stores just in-frame clones and leaves some out. The sample consists of 95,000 to 120,000 clones, 82% of them appearing once. The origin of this receptor is a man aged 18 to 35 in good health. Sequencing was carried out using blood. This chain links TRBV9 with TRBJ2-2; the D call may be TRBD1 or TRBD2 (5 bases each). In DNA form, the CDR3 reads TGTGCCAGCAGCGTAGCCTCCGGGGCCAGAAACCTACCCACCGGGGAGCTGTTTTTT. Translating gives CASSVASGARNLPTGELFF.